These 28 T cell receptor beta chains came from one sample sequenced in a study of cytomegalovirus exposure and HLA in healthy donors. Amplification used 60 Vbeta primers and 13 Jbeta primers. Sequencing used immunoSEQ multiplex PCR; TCRdb keeps in-frame clones, though not all of them. The sample has 130,000 or so clones, roughly 8.3% seen once. The sample comprised PBMCs. The receptors derive from a man aged 35 to 55 in good health and CMV-seronegative.

The chain carries TRBV6-1 and TRBJ1-1; D is possibly TRBD1 (5 bases). The CDR3 sequence is 12 residues long. V dropped 11 bases and J dropped 1 base, with 11 bases sitting between them. The germline CDR1 and CDR2 sequences are MNHNS and SASEGT. The CDR3 loop reads CAGGGPNTEAFF. As DNA, the CDR3 is TGTGCCGGCGGGGGTCCGAACACTGAAGCTTTCTTT.

The chain uses TRBV11-2 and TRBJ1-5; no firm D call. Germline V gene sequence: CDR1 SGHAT, CDR2 FQNNGV. Trimming left V 1 base short and J 5 bases short, with 6 bases between. The CDR3 loop spans 13 amino acids. The CDR3 DNA is TGTGCCAGCAGCTTAGCACCGGATCAGCCCCAGCATTTT. Its protein product is CASSLAPDQPQHF.

As DNA, the CDR3 is TGCGCCAGCAGCCAAGGGCCAGATACGCAGTATTTT. It translates to CASSQGPDTQYF. The chain couples TRBV4-1 to TRBJ2-3; no clear D. Germline loops: CDR1 MGHRA, CDR2 YSYEKL. The V end lost 1 base, the J end lost 4 bases, and 3 bases lay between the germline ends. The CDR3 spans 12 residues.

This chain connects TRBV5-4 to TRBJ2-5, with D maybe TRBD1 (7 bases). Trimming left V 0 bases short and J 5 bases short, with 14 bases between. This CDR3 region has 15 residues. Germline V CDR1 and CDR2: SGHNT, YYREEE (reference sequence). The CDR3 here is CASSLDRGGWETQYF. The CDR3 DNA follows: TGTGCCAGCAGCTTGGACAGGGGAGGTTGGGAGACCCAGTACTTC.

This chain links TRBV11-2 with TRBJ1-2; D is unclear. V lost 0 bases and J lost 8, with 13 bases in between. The CDR3 covers 14 residues. Germline values: CDR1 SGHAT, CDR2 FQNNGV. The CDR3 loop is CASSLDRRVLGYTF. The CDR3 bases are TGTGCCAGCAGCTTAGATCGGAGGGTTTTAGGCTACACCTTC.

This sequence joins TRBV10-3 and TRBJ1-5; D might be TRBD1 (6 bases). Germline lookup yields CDR1 ENHRY and CDR2 SYGVKD. CDR3 length equals 19 residues. The germline V and J ends were trimmed by 2 bases and 5 bases, with 25 bases remaining between them. Written as DNA, the CDR3 is TGTGCCATCAGTGAGCACGGAGACAGGAGGAGGCCCGGTCATCAGCCCCAGCATTTT. This encodes CAISEHGDRRRPGHQPQHF.

As regards this clone: Since no conserved phenylalanine or tryptophan closes the CDR3, a read error is the likely cause. The chain has TRBV6-6 and TRBJ1-5; D not resolved. The germline V gene encodes CDR1 MNHNY and CDR2 SVGAGI (reference sequence). The CDR3 length is 16 residues. Trimming shortened V by 2 bases and J by 2 bases, and 13 bases separated the two germline ends. CDR3 in DNA: TGTGCCAGCAGTTACGGGATCGGGGAAGGCAATCAGCCCCAGCATGTT. This codes for CASSYGIGEGNQPQHV.

A word on this clone: The limits of the CDR3 on the DNA are not certain, so only TCRdb's listed CDR3 is given. The gene calls are TRBV7-9 and TRBJ1-1; the D call in the table, TRBD1, was not verified against the DNA. Germline V gene lookup returns CDR1 SEHNR and CDR2 FQNEAQ (reference sequence). The CDR3 spans 16 residues, counting both ends. The CDR3 loop reads CASSFGSGTVNTEVFF.

CDR3 in DNA: TGTGCCAGCAGTTTTGCAGAGAACACTGAAGCTTTCTTT. Translated: CASSFAENTEAFF. This rearrangement joins TRBV28 to TRBJ1-1; no clear D gene. Trimming left V 3 bases short and J 1 base short, with 6 bases between. Germline assignment: CDR1 MDHEN and CDR2 SYDVKM. This CDR3 is built from 13 residues.

The rearrangement links TRBV5-6 to TRBJ2-5, with D possibly matching TRBD2 (7 bases). The CDR3 has 17 residues. With 0 bases removed from V and 4 bases from J, the gap between germline ends came to 19 bases. Germline lookup yields CDR1 SGHDT and CDR2 YYEEEE. The CDR3 DNA is TGTGCCAGCAGCTTGGTTAGGGGGGGGGCCCTTGGAGAGACCCAGTACTTC. Residues: CASSLVRGGALGETQYF.

This clone has just a few counts. The gene calls are TRBV7-2 and TRBJ2-5; D remains unclear. Deletions cut 6 bases from V and 0 bases from J, with 14 bases between. This CDR3 contains 15 residues. Germline V gene lookup returns CDR1 SGHTA and CDR2 FQGNSA. DNA for the CDR3: TGTGCCAGCAGACCTCAGTCCGGGTACCAAGAGACCCAGTACTTC. Protein: CASRPQSGYQETQYF.

This clone was detected a few times. The chain is built from TRBV7-8 and TRBJ2-6; D gene unclear. Looked up from germline, CDR1 is SGHVS and CDR2 is FQNEAQ. Trimming removed 7 bases from V and 1 base from J, with 11 bases in between. The CDR3 is made up of 15 amino acids. CDR3 coding DNA: TGTGCCAGCACCACCAGACATTCTGGGGCCAACGTCCTGACTTTC. It yields the protein CASTTRHSGANVLTF.

V gene TRBV5-5 combines with J gene TRBJ2-1; D not certain. The CDR3 extends over 15 amino acids. Trimming left V 0 bases short and J 0 bases short, with 7 bases between. Germline CDR1 and CDR2: SGHKS and YYEKEE (reference sequence). This CDR3 reads CASSLDTSSYNEQFF. CDR3 in DNA: TGTGCCAGCAGCTTGGACACAAGCTCCTACAATGAGCAGTTCTTC.

This chain connects TRBV6-5 to TRBJ2-5; possibly TRBD2 for D (5 bases). With 1 base removed from V and 4 bases from J, the gap between germline ends came to 10 bases. Germline assignment: CDR1 MNHEY and CDR2 SVGAGI. The CDR3 contains 14 residues. In nucleotides, the CDR3 is TGTGCCAGCAGTTACTTGAGGGCTGTAGAGACCCAGTACTTC. Translating gives CASSYLRAVETQYF.

The chain links TRBV10-3 to TRBJ1-5; D call uncertain. The CDR3 covers 15 residues. CDR1 and CDR2 (germline): ENHRY, SYGVKD. Trimming left V 2 bases short and J 4 bases short, with 12 bases between. CDR3 nucleotide sequence: TGTGCCATCAGTGAGGACGGCACGGAGAATCAGCCCCAGCATTTT. Translating it yields CAISEDGTENQPQHF.

The chain links TRBV5-1 to TRBJ1-1, with 8 bases lining up with TRBD1. The CDR3 runs to 16 residues. Germline assignment: CDR1 SGHRS and CDR2 YFSETQ. V was pared by 1 base and J by 4 bases, with 9 bases of the junction left unmatched. CDR3 amino acids: CASSLNQGAVGTEAFF. The CDR3 coding sequence is TGCGCCAGCAGCTTGAATCAGGGGGCTGTTGGCACTGAAGCTTTCTTT.

A few counts support this clone. The chain combines TRBV7-9 with TRBJ1-2; D uncertain. Germline V gene data show CDR1 as SEHNR and CDR2 as FQNEAQ (reference sequence). CDR3 length: 14 residues. Trimming took off 2 bases at V and 3 bases at J, with 10 bases between the two ends. The CDR3 is CASSLMGGYYGYTF. DNA for the CDR3: TGTGCCAGCAGCTTAATGGGAGGCTACTATGGCTACACCTTC. Using reference TRBV7-9 and TRBJ1-2 for the parts outside the CDR3, the full variable domain is DTGVSQNPRHKITKRGQNVTFRCDPISEHNRLYWYRQTLGQGPEFLTYFQNEAQLEKSRLLSDRFSAERPKGSFSTLEIQRTEQGDSAMYLCASSLMGGYYGYTFGSGTRLTVV.

The rearrangement uses TRBV6-4 and TRBJ1-1; weak D call: TRBD1 (5 bases). Germline CDR1 and CDR2: MRHNA and SNTAGT. There are 14 residues in the CDR3. The V and J ends lost 6 bases and 6 bases respectively, with 17 bases between them. The CDR3, as DNA: TGTGCCAGCAGGGCGGGACGTTTGGACGCTGAAGCTTTCTTT. Translation: CASRAGRLDAEAFF.

This clone was detected only a few times. The chain has TRBV15 and TRBJ1-5; D ambiguous. Trimming took 1 base from V and 3 from J, leaving 10 bases between them. Germline V gives CDR1 LNHNV, CDR2 YYDKDF (reference sequence). CDR3 length: 15 residues. The CDR3 here is CATSRVAIPNQPQHF. CDR3 in DNA: TGTGCCACCAGCAGAGTAGCGATCCCCAATCAGCCCCAGCATTTT. Using reference TRBV15 and TRBJ1-5 for the parts outside the CDR3, the full variable domain is DAMVIQNPRYQVTQFGKPVTLSCSQTLNHNVMYWYQQKSSQAPKLLFHYYDKDFNNEADTPDNFQSRRPNTSFCFLDIRSPGLGDTAMYLCATSRVAIPNQPQHFGDGTRLSIL.

This clone was seen a handful of times. The chain combines TRBV2 with TRBJ2-5; unclear D gene. Trimming stripped 8 bases from V and 4 bases from J, with 11 bases between. This CDR3 has 12 amino acids. The germline CDR1 and CDR2 sequences are SNHLY and FYNNEI. In DNA form, the CDR3 reads TGTGCCAGCGAGAGCAGGCGAGAGACCCAGTACTTC. This codes for CASESRRETQYF.

As for this clone: One junction end does not reproduce the germline sequence, and a read error may be involved. This same CDR3 is encoded by further DNA sequences in the sample. The genes are TRBV6-1 and TRBJ1-1, with D maybe TRBD1 (5 bases). From germline, CDR1 is MNHNS and CDR2 SASEGT. This CDR3 is built from 14 residues. The CDR3 here is CASPLQDRNTEAFF. DNA for the CDR3: TGTGCCAGCCCCTTACAGGACCGGAACACTGAGGCTTTCTTT.

The chain carries TRBV18 and TRBJ1-2, with D possibly being TRBD1 (5 bases). CDR3 size: 14 residues. Looked up from germline, CDR1 is KGHSH and CDR2 is LQKENI. Deletions cut 6 bases from V and 0 bases from J, with 11 bases between. The CDR3 spells CASSVQETNYGYTF. As DNA, the CDR3 is TGTGCCAGCTCCGTACAGGAGACTAACTATGGCTACACCTTC.

The chain links TRBV4-1 to TRBJ1-1; 8 bases align to TRBD1. Germline CDR1 and CDR2: MGHRA and YSYEKL. V shed 0 bases, J shed 5 bases, and the junction held 5 bases outside the gene matches. The CDR3 is 15 residues long. CDR3 sequence reads: CASSQEGQGGTEAFF. As DNA, the CDR3 is TGCGCCAGCAGCCAAGAAGGACAGGGCGGAACTGAAGCTTTCTTT.

J is TRBJ1-1 and V is TRBV9; D call uncertain. V was clipped by 0 bases and J by 3 bases, with 6 bases between them. The CDR3 consists of 13 residues. Per germline, CDR1 SGDLS and CDR2 YYNGEE. CDR3 in amino acids: CASSVEAYTEAFF. The CDR3 DNA reads as TGTGCCAGCAGCGTAGAAGCGTACACTGAAGCTTTCTTT.

The genes are TRBV28 and TRBJ2-5, with 11 bases identical to TRBD1. CDR3 length: 17 residues. Germline CDR1 MDHEN, CDR2 SYDVKM. The V gene end was trimmed by 5 bases and the J gene end by 6 bases; junction bases not matched to a gene: 14. The chain's CDR3 is CASSTDRGRLFGKTQYF. As DNA, the CDR3 is TGTGCCAGCAGTACGGACAGGGGGCGCCTTTTCGGAAAGACCCAGTACTTC.

In its sample, this clone was seen a few times. The chain carries TRBV29-1 and TRBJ1-1; no clear D gene. CDR1 is SQVTM and CDR2 is ANQGSEA in the germline V gene. Trimming removed 4 bases at V and 6 bases at J, with 15 bases between. This CDR3 region has 13 residues. The CDR3 loop reads CSVGESPKAEAFF. The DNA of the CDR3 is TGCAGCGTTGGGGAGTCTCCGAAGGCTGAAGCTTTCTTT.

In its sample, this clone was seen a few times. The same CDR3 is also encoded by other DNA sequences in this sample. The rearrangement uses TRBV5-1 and TRBJ1-5; D remains unclear. Trimming removed 0 bases from V and 4 bases from J, with 5 bases in between. CDR3 length equals 13 residues. Looked up from germline, CDR1 is SGHRS and CDR2 is YFSETQ. CDR3 loop: CASSLAGNQPQHF. The CDR3 DNA follows: TGCGCCAGCAGCTTGGCAGGAAATCAGCCCCAGCATTTT.

This clone occurred a few times. This sequence joins TRBV23-1 and TRBJ1-1; D uncertain. TRBV23-1 is assigned to the ORF class and has an uncertain function. The CDR3 loop spans 13 amino acids. Written as DNA, the CDR3 is TGCTCACTCGGTGAGCGTTGCGACACTGAAGCTTTCTTT. This gives the protein CSLGERCDTEAFF.